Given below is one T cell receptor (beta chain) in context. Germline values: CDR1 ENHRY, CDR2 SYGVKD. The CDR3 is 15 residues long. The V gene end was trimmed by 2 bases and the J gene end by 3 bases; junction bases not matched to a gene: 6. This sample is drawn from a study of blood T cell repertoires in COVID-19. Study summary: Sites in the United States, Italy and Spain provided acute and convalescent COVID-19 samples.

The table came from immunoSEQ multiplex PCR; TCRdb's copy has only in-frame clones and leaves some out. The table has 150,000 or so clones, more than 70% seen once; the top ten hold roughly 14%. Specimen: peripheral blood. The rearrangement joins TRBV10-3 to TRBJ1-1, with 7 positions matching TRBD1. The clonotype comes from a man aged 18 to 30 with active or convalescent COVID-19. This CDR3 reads CAISERVQGHTEAFF. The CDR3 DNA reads TGTGCCATCAGTGAGAGAGTACAGGGGCACACTGAAGCTTTCTTT.